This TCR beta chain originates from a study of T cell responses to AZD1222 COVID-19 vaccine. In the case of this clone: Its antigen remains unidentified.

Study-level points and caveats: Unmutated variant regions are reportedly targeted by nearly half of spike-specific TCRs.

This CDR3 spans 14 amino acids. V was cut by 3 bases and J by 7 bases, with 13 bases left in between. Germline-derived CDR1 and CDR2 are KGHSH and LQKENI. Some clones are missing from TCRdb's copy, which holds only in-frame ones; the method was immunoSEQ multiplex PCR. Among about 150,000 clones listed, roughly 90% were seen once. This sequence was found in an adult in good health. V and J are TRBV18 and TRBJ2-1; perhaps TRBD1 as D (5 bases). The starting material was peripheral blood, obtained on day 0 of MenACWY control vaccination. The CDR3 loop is CASSPMQGRNEQFF. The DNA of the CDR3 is TGTGCCAGCTCACCGATGCAGGGAAGGAATGAGCAGTTCTTC.